This T cell receptor (beta chain) was retrieved from a study of breast tumors, draining lymph nodes, adjacent tissues. Whole-study results and caveats: Tumor T cell lymph node origin was a supported hypothesis, not proven. Tumor TCR diversity was below lymph nodes but above nontumor tissue.

In TCRdb, the multiplex PCR reads were re-called with MiXCR into one record per CDR3 protein. The sample has over 130,000 distinct CDR3 sequences, around a third seen once; the top ten hold roughly 2.2%. The CDR3 loop spans 16 amino acids. The V gene's germline CDR1 is LNHDA and CDR2 SQIVND (reference sequence). V lost 2 bases, J lost 1 base, and 12 bases lay in between. To note about this clonotype: What it recognizes is unknown.

Axillary draining lymph nodes of breast cancer patients supplied the node samples. The genes are TRBV19 and TRBJ1-5, with a tentative D call TRBD1 (6 bases). Sequences were obtained from axillary lymph node tissue. The source is a female donor with breast cancer. Some clones in this sample may be carry-over from other donors' samples. The CDR3 sequence is CASSILGGRSNQPQHF. CDR3 in DNA: TGTGCCAGTAGTATATTGGGGGGCAGAAGCAATCAGCCCCAGCATTTT.